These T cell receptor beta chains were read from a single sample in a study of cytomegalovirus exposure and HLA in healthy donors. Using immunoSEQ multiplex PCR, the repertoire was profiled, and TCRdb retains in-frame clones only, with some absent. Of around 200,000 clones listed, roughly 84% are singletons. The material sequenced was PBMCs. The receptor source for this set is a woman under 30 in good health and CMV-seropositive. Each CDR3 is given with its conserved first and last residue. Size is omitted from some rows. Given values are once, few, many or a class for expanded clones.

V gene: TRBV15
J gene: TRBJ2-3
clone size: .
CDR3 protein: CATSRDAGDTQYF

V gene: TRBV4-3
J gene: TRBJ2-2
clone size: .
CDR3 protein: CASSQPPAPGLGTGELFF

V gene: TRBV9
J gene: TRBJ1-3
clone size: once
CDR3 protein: CASSVGPLSTGNTIYF

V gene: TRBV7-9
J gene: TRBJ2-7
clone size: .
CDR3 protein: CASRLTGTAYEQYF

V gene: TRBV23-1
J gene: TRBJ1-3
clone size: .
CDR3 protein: CASSLHRGAGNTIYF

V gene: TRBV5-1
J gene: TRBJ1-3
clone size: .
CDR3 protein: CASSWAPTSSGNTIYF

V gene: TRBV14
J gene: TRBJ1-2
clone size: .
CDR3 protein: CASRRLGEAGYTF

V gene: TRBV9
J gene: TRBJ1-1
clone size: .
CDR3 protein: CASSVGGQGEAFF

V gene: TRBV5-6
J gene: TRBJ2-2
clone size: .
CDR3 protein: CASSLFWDRHTGELFF

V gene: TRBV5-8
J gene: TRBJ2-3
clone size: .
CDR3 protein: CASSSTWRDTQYF

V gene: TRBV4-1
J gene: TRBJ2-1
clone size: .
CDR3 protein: CASSFLGLVNNEQFF

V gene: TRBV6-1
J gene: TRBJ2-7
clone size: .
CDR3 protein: CASTPGTGGYEQYF

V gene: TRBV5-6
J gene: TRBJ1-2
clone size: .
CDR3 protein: CASSPGDRGVNYGYTF

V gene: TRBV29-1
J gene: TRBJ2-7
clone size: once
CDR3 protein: CSVGRGIPSYEQYF

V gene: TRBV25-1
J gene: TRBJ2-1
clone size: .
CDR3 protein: CASSSRGLSYNEQFF